The present T cell receptor (beta chain) was sequenced within a study of lymphopenia after photon versus proton radiotherapy. Sequencing was performed with immunoSEQ multiplex PCR; in TCRdb, only in-frame clones are kept and a portion is missing. The sample yields about 20,000 clones, approximately 84% seen once. The sample here was peripheral blood, taken from a patient treated with photon-based radiotherapy. The sequence came from a woman aged 45-65 years with pancreatic cancer.

CDR3 coding DNA: TGTGCCAGCAGTTTATCTTTGGCAGGGGGCCAAGAGACCCAGTACTTC. This codes for CASSLSLAGGQETQYF. V gene TRBV28 combines with J gene TRBJ2-5; 7 nucleotides line up with TRBD1. V lost 1 base and J lost 1; bases outside the gene matches: 6. This CDR3 spans 16 amino acids. Germline V gives CDR1 MDHEN, CDR2 SYDVKM.